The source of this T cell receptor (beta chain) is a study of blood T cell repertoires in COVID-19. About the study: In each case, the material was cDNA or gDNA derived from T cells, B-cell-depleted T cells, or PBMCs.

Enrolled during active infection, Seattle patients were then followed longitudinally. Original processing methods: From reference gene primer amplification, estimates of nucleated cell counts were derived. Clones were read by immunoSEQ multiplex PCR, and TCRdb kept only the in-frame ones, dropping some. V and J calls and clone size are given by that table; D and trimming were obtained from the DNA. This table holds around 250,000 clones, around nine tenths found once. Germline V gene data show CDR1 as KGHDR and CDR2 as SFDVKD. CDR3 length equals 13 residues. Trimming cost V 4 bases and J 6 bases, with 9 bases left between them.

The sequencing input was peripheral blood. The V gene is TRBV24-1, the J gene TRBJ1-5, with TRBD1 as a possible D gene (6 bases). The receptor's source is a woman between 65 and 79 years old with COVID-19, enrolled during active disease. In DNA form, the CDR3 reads TGTGCCACCAGTGAAACAGGGTTTCAGCCCCAGCATTTT. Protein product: CATSETGFQPQHF.